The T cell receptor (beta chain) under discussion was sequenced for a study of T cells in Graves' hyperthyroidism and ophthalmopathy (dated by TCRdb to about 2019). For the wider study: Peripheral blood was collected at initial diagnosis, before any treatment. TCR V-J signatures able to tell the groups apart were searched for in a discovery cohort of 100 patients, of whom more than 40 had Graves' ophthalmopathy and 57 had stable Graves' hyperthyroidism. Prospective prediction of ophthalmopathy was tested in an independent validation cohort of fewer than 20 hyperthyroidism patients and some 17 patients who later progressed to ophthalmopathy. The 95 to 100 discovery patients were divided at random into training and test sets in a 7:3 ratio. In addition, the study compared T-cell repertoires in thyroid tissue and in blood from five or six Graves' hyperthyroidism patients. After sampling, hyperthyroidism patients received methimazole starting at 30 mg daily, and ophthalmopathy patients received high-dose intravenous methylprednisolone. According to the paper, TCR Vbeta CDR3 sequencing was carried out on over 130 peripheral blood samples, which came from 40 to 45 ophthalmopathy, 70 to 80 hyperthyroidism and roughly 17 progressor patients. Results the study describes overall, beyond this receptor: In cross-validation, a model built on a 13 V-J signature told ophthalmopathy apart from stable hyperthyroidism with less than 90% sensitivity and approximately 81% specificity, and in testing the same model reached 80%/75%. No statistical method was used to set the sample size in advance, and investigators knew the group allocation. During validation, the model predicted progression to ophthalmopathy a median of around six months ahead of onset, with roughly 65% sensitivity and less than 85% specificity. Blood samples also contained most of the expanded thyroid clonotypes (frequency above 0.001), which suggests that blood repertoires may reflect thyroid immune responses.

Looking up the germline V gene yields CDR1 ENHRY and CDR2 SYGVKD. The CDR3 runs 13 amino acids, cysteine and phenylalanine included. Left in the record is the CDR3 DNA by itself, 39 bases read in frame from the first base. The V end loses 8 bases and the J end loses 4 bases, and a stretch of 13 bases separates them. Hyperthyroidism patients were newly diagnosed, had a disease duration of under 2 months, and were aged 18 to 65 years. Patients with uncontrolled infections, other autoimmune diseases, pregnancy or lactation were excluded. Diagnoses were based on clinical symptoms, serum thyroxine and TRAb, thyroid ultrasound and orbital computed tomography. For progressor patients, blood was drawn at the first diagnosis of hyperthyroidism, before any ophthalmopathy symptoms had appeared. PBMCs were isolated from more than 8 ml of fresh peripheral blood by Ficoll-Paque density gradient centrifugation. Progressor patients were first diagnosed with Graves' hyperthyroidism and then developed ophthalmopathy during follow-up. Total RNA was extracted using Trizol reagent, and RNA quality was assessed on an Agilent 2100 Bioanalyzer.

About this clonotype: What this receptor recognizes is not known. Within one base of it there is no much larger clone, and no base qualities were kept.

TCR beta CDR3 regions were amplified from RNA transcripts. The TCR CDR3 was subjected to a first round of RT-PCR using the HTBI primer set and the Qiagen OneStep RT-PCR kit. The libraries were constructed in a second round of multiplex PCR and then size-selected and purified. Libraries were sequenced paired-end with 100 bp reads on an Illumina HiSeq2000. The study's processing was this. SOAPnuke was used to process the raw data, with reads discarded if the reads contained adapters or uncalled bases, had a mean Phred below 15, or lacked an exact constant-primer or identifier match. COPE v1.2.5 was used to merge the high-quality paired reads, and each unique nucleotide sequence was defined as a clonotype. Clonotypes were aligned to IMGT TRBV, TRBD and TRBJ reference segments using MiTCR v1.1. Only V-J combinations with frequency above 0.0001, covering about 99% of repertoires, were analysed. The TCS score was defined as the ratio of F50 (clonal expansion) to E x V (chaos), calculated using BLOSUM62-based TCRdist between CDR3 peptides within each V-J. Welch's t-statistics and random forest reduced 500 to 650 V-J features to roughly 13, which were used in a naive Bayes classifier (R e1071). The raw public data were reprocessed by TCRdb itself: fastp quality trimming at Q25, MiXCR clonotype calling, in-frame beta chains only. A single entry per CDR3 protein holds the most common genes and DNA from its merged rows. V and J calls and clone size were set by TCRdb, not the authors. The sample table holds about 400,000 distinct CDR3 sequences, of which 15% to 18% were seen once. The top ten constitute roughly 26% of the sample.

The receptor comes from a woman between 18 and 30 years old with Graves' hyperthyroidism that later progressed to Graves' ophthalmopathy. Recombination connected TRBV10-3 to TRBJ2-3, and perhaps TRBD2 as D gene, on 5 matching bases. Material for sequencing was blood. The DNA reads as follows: TGTGCCATCGGTTCAAGGAGGCCAGATACGCAGTATTTT. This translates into CAIGSRRPDTQYF.